Listed below are T cell receptor beta chains from one sample, sequenced in a study of blood T cells in healthy people across ages. TCRdb reanalysed the 5' RACE reads using MiXCR and keeps one entry per CDR3 protein. The sample lists 650,000 to 1,000,000 distinct CDR3 sequences, 36% seen once, with approximately 13% in the top ten. Sequenced: blood. These receptors all stem from a man between 18 and 35 years old in good health. Each CDR3 is given with its conserved first and last residue. Fields, in order: clone size, D gene, V gene, J gene, CDR3 protein, CDR3 DNA. A D gene is named only where the DNA matches it firmly. Clone size is shown for a subset of rows, as once, few, many or a class of expanded clone.

>once|.|TRBV20-1|TRBJ1-6
CSARSPSWGTRNSPLHF
TGCAGTGCTAGATCACCTTCGTGGGGAACTCGTAATTCACCCCTCCACTTT
>.|TRBD2|TRBV12-3/TRBV12-4|TRBJ2-4
CASSVTSGVDIQYF
TGTGCCAGCAGTGTGACTAGCGGGGTGGACATTCAGTACTTC
>few|.|TRBV10-3|TRBJ1-1
CAISDTRGNTEAFF
TGTGCCATCAGTGATACGAGAGGGAACACTGAAGCTTTCTTT
>.|.|TRBV7-2|TRBJ2-7
CASSSAVALSHEQYF
TGTGCCAGCAGCTCTGCAGTGGCCCTTTCCCACGAGCAGTACTTC
>few|TRBD1|TRBV12-3/TRBV12-4|TRBJ2-2
CASRPIDRGYTGELFF
TGTGCCAGCAGACCGATTGACAGGGGGTACACCGGGGAGCTGTTTTTT
>few|.|TRBV27|TRBJ2-5
CASSFTGAGFVETQYF
TGTGCCAGCAGTTTTACCGGGGCAGGGTTTGTGGAGACCCAGTACTTC
>.|.|TRBV9|TRBJ2-2
CASSVMGLGNTGELFF
TGTGCCAGCAGCGTAATGGGGCTAGGGAACACCGGGGAGCTGTTTTTT
>.|TRBD1|TRBV4-1|TRBJ1-4
CASSQDLDRVQKLFF
TGCGCCAGCAGCCAAGATCTCGACAGGGTACAAAAACTGTTTTTT
>few|.|TRBV7-9|TRBJ2-3
CASRPLTGVDTQYF
TGTGCCAGCAGGCCCCTTACGGGGGTAGATACGCAGTATTTT
>once|TRBD2|TRBV12-3/TRBV12-4|TRBJ2-7
CASSGESGGEQYF
TGTGCCAGCAGTGGGGAAAGCGGGGGGGAGCAGTACTTC
>once|TRBD1|TRBV10-3|TRBJ2-3
CATASGQGTDTQYF
TGTGCCACCGCCTCGGGACAGGGAACAGATACGCAGTATTTT
>.|.|TRBV29-1|TRBJ1-2
CSVGTPGPYGYTF
TGCAGCGTTGGGACACCGGGGCCCTATGGCTACACCTTC
>.|.|TRBV11-2|TRBJ1-1
CASSLNSRGWTGGEAFF
TGTGCCAGCAGCTTAAATTCGCGAGGATGGACGGGAGGAGAAGCTTTCTTT
>.|.|TRBV10-3|TRBJ2-3
CASLGGPSTDTQYF
TGTGCCAGTCTGGGGGGGCCGAGCACAGATACGCAGTATTTT
>.|.|TRBV2|TRBJ1-2
CASSGYRVGVGYTF
TGTGCCAGCAGTGGATACAGGGTAGGCGTCGGCTACACCTTC
>.|TRBD1|TRBV5-1|TRBJ2-1
CASSSRDSKYNEQFF
TGCGCCAGCAGCTCCCGGGACAGCAAATACAATGAGCAGTTCTTC
>.|.|TRBV6-2/TRBV6-3|TRBJ2-3
CASSYSRTATWTDTQYF
TGTGCCAGCAGTTACTCTAGGACAGCTACATGGACAGATACGCAGTATTTT
>.|.|TRBV7-3|TRBJ2-1
CASSPHQDFKHNEQFF
TGTGCCAGCAGCCCCCACCAGGATTTCAAGCACAATGAGCAGTTCTTC
>few|TRBD1|TRBV10-3|TRBJ2-7
CAIRRQGKQTEQYF
TGTGCCATCAGAAGACAGGGGAAACAAACCGAGCAGTACTTC
>few|.|TRBV6-6|TRBJ2-1
CASSYEDGSYNEQFF
TGTGCCAGCAGTTATGAGGACGGCTCCTACAATGAGCAGTTCTTC
>few|.|TRBV5-1|TRBJ2-7
CASSLAAEESSYEQYF
TGCGCCAGCAGCTTGGCGGCGGAGGAGAGCTCCTACGAGCAGTACTTC
>.|TRBD1|TRBV20-1|TRBJ1-1
CSARERQGAAFF
TGCAGTGCTAGAGAAAGACAGGGGGCGGCTTTCTTT
>.|TRBD1|TRBV29-1|TRBJ2-7
CSVEEDRVSYEQYF
TGCAGCGTTGAAGAGGACAGGGTTTCATACGAGCAGTACTTC
>.|.|TRBV5-1|TRBJ1-2
CASSFEKTYGYTF
TGCGCCAGCAGCTTCGAGAAGACCTATGGCTACACCTTC
>few|.|TRBV6-1|TRBJ2-1
CASSEVRSSYNEQFF
TGTGCCAGCAGTGAAGTCAGGAGCTCCTACAATGAGCAGTTCTTC
>few|TRBD1|TRBV12-3/TRBV12-4|TRBJ1-5
CASSSGGLTQPQHF
TGTGCCAGCAGTTCAGGGGGACTAACTCAGCCCCAGCATTTT
>many|TRBD2|TRBV6-6|TRBJ2-3
CASRSGGIDTQYF
TGTGCCAGCCGTAGCGGGGGAATAGATACGCAGTATTTT
>.|.|TRBV29-1|TRBJ2-7
CSVRTDSYEQYF
TGCAGCGTCCGGACAGATTCCTACGAGCAGTACTTC
>few|.|TRBV24-1|TRBJ2-5
CATSDLGDTGGETQYF
TGTGCCACCAGTGATTTAGGGGACACCGGTGGGGAGACCCAGTACTTC
>few|.|TRBV6-7|TRBJ1-1
CASSYHLRGLTTEAFF
TGTGCCAGCAGTTACCACCTTAGGGGCCTGACGACTGAAGCTTTCTTT
>.|.|TRBV11-2|TRBJ2-5
CASSLEGSAQETQYF
TGTGCCAGCAGCTTAGAGGGCTCAGCTCAAGAGACCCAGTACTTC
>.|.|TRBV10-2|TRBJ2-5
CASSDLAGGQQYF
TGCGCCAGCAGTGATCTGGCGGGGGGACAGCAGTACTTC
>many|TRBD1|TRBV12-3/TRBV12-4|TRBJ1-6
CASSNRGNNSPLHF
TGTGCCAGCAGTAACAGGGGGAATAATTCACCCCTCCACTTT
>.|.|TRBV24-1|TRBJ2-5
CATHDWEEQYF
TGTGCCACCCACGACTGGGAAGAGCAGTACTTC
>.|.|TRBV20-1|TRBJ2-3
CSVDPNGGRTDTQYF
TGCAGTGTCGACCCCAACGGGGGACGCACAGATACGCAGTATTTT
>few|TRBD2|TRBV6-1|TRBJ2-3
CASSGTSGSGYTDTQYF
TGTGCCAGCAGTGGAACTAGCGGGAGCGGTTACACAGATACGCAGTATTTT
>.|.|TRBV12-3/TRBV12-4|TRBJ1-6
CASSFGRIGSSYNSPLHF
TGTGCCAGCAGTTTTGGACGAATCGGGAGCTCCTATAATTCACCCCTCCACTTT
>.|TRBD1|TRBV20-1|TRBJ2-5
CSAPGTGRRETQYF
TGCAGTGCTCCCGGGACAGGGCGACGAGAGACCCAGTACTTC
>.|TRBD2|TRBV6-1|TRBJ2-1
CASSKAGGFDNEQFF
TGTGCCAGCAGTAAAGCGGGGGGCTTTGACAATGAGCAGTTCTTC
>once|.|TRBV7-2|TRBJ2-4
CASSLAGGQTNIQYF
TGTGCCAGCAGCTTAGCGGGGGGCCAGACAAACATTCAGTACTTC
>few|.|TRBV10-3|TRBJ2-7
CAIEGDEQYF
TGTGCCATCGAGGGCGACGAGCAGTACTTC
>few|.|TRBV11-3|TRBJ1-1
CASSSDGGAEAFF
TGTGCCAGCAGCTCGGATGGGGGTGCTGAAGCTTTCTTT
>few|.|TRBV7-2|TRBJ1-6
CASSATARQSPLHF
TGTGCCAGCAGCGCTACAGCGCGCCAATCACCCCTCCACTTT
>many|.|TRBV2|TRBJ2-7
CASSGDSYNEQYF
TGTGCCAGCAGTGGGGACTCCTACAATGAGCAGTACTTC
>few|.|TRBV5-1|TRBJ2-7
CASSLNGGSEYEQYF
TGCGCCAGCAGCTTGAATGGCGGCTCGGAATACGAGCAGTACTTC
>once|TRBD1|TRBV10-3|TRBJ2-7
CATASGQGFYEQYF
TGTGCCACGGCCTCTGGACAGGGGTTCTACGAGCAGTACTTC
>many|.|TRBV10-3|TRBJ2-5
CAIMEAAKETQYF
TGTGCCATCATGGAAGCGGCAAAAGAGACCCAGTACTTC
>.|.|TRBV20-1|TRBJ2-7
CSVGDTPYEQYF
TGCAGCGTCGGGGACACCCCCTACGAGCAGTACTTC
>few|TRBD1|TRBV20-1|TRBJ1-4
CSATGQVATNEKLFF
TGCAGTGCTACCGGACAGGTCGCAACTAATGAAAAACTGTTTTTT
>.|.|TRBV2|TRBJ2-7
CASSRGLYNEQYF
TGTGCCAGCAGTCGAGGACTGTACAATGAGCAGTACTTC
>few|TRBD2|TRBV7-2|TRBJ2-3
CASSSSSGGAVDTQYF
TGTGCCAGCAGCAGTTCGAGCGGGGGGGCCGTAGATACGCAGTATTTT
>many|TRBD1|TRBV29-1|TRBJ2-5
CSVSGGQKYQETQYF
TGCAGCGTTTCTGGGGGACAGAAGTACCAAGAGACCCAGTACTTC
>.|TRBD2|TRBV11-2|TRBJ2-1
CASSSGTSGYYYNEQFF
TGTGCCAGCAGTTCCGGGACTAGCGGGTATTACTACAATGAGCAGTTCTTC
>.|TRBD1|TRBV2|TRBJ2-1
CASIPGQGVYNEQFF
TGTGCCAGTATCCCGGGACAGGGGGTATACAATGAGCAGTTCTTC
>few|TRBD1|TRBV12-3/TRBV12-4|TRBJ1-2
CASSFSSGQDGGGYTF
TGTGCCAGCAGTTTCTCCAGTGGACAGGACGGGGGTGGCTACACCTTC
>few|.|TRBV12-3/TRBV12-4|TRBJ1-2
CASSWATSLDGYTF
TGTGCCAGCAGTTGGGCCACCAGCCTCGATGGCTACACCTTC
>.|.|TRBV28|TRBJ2-6
CASRATASSGANVLTF
TGTGCCAGCAGGGCAACAGCTTCCTCTGGGGCCAACGTCCTGACTTTC